The following is a TCR beta chain sequence with its context. Its specificity is not known. The sample contains more than one DNA sequence encoding this CDR3. All donors were Caucasian adults living in Nashville, Tennessee. Several immunoSEQ plates received, in even portions, the genomic DNA of each subset. Generated by immunoSEQ multiplex PCR, the TCRdb table keeps only in-frame clones and is missing some. The data show a few million clones, around 93% seen once. The sample comes from a study of shared clonotypes between healthy human individuals. General study findings and limits: The study generally estimated greater richness for naive than memory subsets. Clonotypes which were not shared had lower generation probabilities than clonotypes that all four donors shared.

With 8 bases clipped from V and 4 bases from J, the junction kept 3 bases outside the gene matches. Germline V gene sequence: CDR1 MNHNS, CDR2 SASEGT. The length of the CDR3 is 14 residues. The chain links TRBV6-1 to TRBJ2-1, with 12 bases that match TRBD2. This TCR derives from a man in his late teens or twenties in good health. Some clones in this sample may be carry-over from other donors' samples. The sample comprised naive CD4+ T cells from PBMCs. Subset indicated: CD45RA+ positively selected. Here the CDR3 DNA reads TGTGCCAGCTCGGGACTAGCGGGTTACAATGAGCAGTTCTTC. Translated: CASSGLAGYNEQFF.